The TCR beta chain under discussion was sequenced for a study of control samples from healthy donors and cancer patients. Germline loops: CDR1 LNHDA, CDR2 SQIVND (reference sequence). J lost 4 bases, V lost 7 bases, and 9 bases had no gene match. CDR3 length: 14 residues. Clones were read by immunoSEQ multiplex PCR, and TCRdb kept only the in-frame ones, dropping some. The sample yields 150,000 or so clones, roughly 94% seen once. This clone was seen just once. The receptor was derived from a man aged 35 to 55 in good health. The V and J genes are TRBV19 and TRBJ1-1; TRBD1 agrees at 7 bases. The sequenced sample consisted of blood. As DNA, the CDR3 is TGTGCCAGTAATTTAGGGGGCGCGGGCACTGAAGCTTTCTTT. It translates to CASNLGGAGTEAFF.